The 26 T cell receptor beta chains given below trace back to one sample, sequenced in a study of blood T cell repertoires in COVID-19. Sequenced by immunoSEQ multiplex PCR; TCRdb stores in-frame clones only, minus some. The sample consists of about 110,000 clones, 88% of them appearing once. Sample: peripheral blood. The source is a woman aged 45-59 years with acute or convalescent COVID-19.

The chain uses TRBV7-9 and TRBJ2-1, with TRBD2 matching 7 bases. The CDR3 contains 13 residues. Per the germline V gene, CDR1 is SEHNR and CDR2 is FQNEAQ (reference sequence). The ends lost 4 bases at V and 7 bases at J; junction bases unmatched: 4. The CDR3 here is CASSSSGGNEQFF. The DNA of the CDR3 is TGTGCCAGCAGCTCGTCGGGAGGTAATGAGCAGTTCTTC.

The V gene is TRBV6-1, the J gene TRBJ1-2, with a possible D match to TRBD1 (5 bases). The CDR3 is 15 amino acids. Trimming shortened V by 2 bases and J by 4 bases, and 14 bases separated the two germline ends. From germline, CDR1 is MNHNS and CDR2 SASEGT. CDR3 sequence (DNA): TGTGCCAGCAGTGAACACGGGGGGGACCCCTATGGCTACACCTTC. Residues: CASSEHGGDPYGYTF.

The CDR3 nucleotides read TGTGCCAGCAGCACGGACAGGCCAGGGTATGGCTACACCTTC. It is translated as CASSTDRPGYGYTF. The chain is built from TRBV5-4 and TRBJ1-2, with 7 bases identical to TRBD1. The germline V gene encodes CDR1 SGHNT and CDR2 YYREEE (reference sequence). Unmatched junction bases numbered 8, after V lost 4 bases and J lost 5 bases. This CDR3 has 14 residues.

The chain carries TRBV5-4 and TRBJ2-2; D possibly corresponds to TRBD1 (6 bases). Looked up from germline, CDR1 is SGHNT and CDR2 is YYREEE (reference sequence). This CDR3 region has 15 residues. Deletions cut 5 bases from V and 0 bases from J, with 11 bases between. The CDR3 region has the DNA TGTGCCAGCAGACACAGGGCGTCGAACACCGGGGAGCTGTTTTTT. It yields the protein CASRHRASNTGELFF. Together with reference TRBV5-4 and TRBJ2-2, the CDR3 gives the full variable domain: ETGVTQSPTHLIKTRGQQVTLRCSSQSGHNTVSWYQQALGQGPQFIFQYYREEENGRGNFPPRFSGLQFPNYSSELNVNALELDDSALYLCASRHRASNTGELFFGEGSRLTVL.

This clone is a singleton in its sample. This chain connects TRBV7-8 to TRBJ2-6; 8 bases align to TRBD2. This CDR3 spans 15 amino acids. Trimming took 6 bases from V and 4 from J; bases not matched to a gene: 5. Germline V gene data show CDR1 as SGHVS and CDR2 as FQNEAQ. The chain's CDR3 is CASSPSGLGANVLTF. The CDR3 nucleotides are TGTGCCAGCAGTCCTAGCGGGCTAGGGGCCAACGTCCTGACTTTC. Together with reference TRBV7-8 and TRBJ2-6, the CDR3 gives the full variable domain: GAGVSQSPRYKVAKRGQDVALRCDPISGHVSLFWYQQALGQGPEFLTYFQNEAQLDKSGLPSDRFFAERPEGSVSTLKIQRTQQEDSAVYLCASSPSGLGANVLTFGAGSRLTVL.

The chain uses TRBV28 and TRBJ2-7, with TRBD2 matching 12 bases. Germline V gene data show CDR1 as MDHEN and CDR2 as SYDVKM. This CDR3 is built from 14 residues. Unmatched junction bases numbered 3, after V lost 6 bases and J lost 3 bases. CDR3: CASRRGLAGYEQYF. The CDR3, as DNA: TGTGCCAGCAGGAGGGGACTAGCGGGCTACGAGCAGTACTTC.

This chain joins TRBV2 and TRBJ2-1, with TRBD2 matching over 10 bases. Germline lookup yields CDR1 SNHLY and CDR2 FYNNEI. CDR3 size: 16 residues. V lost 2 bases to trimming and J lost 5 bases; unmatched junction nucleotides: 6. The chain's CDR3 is CASSENLAGGHNEQFF. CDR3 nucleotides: TGTGCCAGCAGTGAAAATTTAGCGGGAGGCCACAATGAGCAGTTCTTC.

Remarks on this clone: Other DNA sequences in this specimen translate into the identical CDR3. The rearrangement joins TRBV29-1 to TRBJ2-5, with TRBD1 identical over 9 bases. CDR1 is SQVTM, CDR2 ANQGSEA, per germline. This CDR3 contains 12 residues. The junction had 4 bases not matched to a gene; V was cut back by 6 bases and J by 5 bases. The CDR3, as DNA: TGCAGCGTGGACAGGGGAGGGGAGACCCAGTACTTC. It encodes CSVDRGGETQYF. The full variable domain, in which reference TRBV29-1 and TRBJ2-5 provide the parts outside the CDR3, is SAVISQKPSRDICQRGTSLTIQCQVDSQVTMMFWYRQQPGQSLTLIATANQGSEATYESGFVIDKFPISRPNLTFSTLTVSNMSPEDSSIYLCSVDRGGETQYFGPGTRLLVL.

CDR3 DNA: TGCGCCAGCAGCCAAGTAGGGACTTGGGGAGACATTCAGTACTTC. Translation: CASSQVGTWGDIQYF. V gene TRBV4-1 combines with J gene TRBJ2-4; D possibly corresponds to TRBD2 (6 bases). The CDR3 has 15 amino acids. Germline V gene data show CDR1 as MGHRA and CDR2 as YSYEKL. Between the trimmed V and J ends, which lost 1 base and 8 bases, there was a span of 15 bases.

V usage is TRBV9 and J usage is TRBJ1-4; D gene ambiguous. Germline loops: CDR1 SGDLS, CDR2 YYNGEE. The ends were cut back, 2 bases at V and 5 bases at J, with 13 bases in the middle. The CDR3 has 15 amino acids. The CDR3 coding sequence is TGTGCCAGCAGCGTCAGAGACACCTCGAATGAAAAACTGTTTTTT. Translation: CASSVRDTSNEKLFF.

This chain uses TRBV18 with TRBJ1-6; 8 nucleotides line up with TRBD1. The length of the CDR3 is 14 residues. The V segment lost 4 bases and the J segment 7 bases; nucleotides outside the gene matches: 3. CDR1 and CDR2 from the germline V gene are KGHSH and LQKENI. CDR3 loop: CASSLDRANSPLHF. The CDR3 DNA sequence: TGTGCCAGCTCACTGGACAGGGCCAATTCACCCCTCCACTTT.

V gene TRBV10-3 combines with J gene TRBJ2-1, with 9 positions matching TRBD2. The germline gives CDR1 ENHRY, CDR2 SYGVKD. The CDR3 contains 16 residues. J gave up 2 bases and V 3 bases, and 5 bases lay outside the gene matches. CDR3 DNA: TGTGCCATCAGTGATGGCGGGAGGGCCACCTACAATGAGCAGTTCTTC. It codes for CAISDGGRATYNEQFF.

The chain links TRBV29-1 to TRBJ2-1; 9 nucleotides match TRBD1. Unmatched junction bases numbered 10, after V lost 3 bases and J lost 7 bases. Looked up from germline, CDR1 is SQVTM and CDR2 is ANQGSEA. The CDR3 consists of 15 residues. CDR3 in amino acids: CSVDLEGQGINEQFF. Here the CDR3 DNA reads TGCAGCGTTGATCTGGAGGGACAGGGCATAAATGAGCAGTTCTTC.

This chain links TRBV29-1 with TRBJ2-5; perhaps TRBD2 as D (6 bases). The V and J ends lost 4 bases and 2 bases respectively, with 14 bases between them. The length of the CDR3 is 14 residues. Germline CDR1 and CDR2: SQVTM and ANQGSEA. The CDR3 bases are TGCAGCGTTGTAGTTGCAGGGAGGCAAGAGACCCAGTACTTC. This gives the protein CSVVVAGRQETQYF.

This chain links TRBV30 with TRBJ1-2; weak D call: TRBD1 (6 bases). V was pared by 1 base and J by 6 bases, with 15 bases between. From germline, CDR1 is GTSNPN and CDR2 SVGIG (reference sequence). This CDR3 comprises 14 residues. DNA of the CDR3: TGTGCCTGGAGTGACAACCGGGACAAAGATGGCTACACCTTC. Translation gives CAWSDNRDKDGYTF.

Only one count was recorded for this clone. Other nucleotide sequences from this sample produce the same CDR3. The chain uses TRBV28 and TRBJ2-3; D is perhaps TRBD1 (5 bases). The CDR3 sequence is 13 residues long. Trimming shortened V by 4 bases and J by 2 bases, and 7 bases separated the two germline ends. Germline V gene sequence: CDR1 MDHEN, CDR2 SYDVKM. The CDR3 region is CASSSGSTDTQYF. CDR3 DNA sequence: TGTGCCAGCAGTTCAGGGTCCACAGATACGCAGTATTTT.

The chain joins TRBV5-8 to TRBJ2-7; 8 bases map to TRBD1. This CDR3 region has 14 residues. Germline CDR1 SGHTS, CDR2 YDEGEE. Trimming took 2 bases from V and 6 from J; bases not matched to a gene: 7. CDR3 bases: TGTGCCAGCAGCTTAGGGACAGGTCTTTTCGAGCAGTACTTC. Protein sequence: CASSLGTGLFEQYF. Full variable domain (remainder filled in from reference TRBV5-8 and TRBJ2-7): EAGVTQSPTHLIKTRGQQATLRCSPISGHTSVYWYQQALGLGLQFLLWYDEGEERNRGNFPPRFSGRQFPNYSSELNVNALELEDSALYLCASSLGTGLFEQYFGPGTRLTVT.

The CDR3 region is CASSRTSYGYTF. CDR3 coding DNA: TGTGCCAGCAGCCGGACAAGCTATGGCTACACCTTC. This sequence joins TRBV25-1 and TRBJ1-2; possibly TRBD1 for D (5 bases). The CDR3 totals 12 residues. V dropped 6 bases and J dropped 4 bases, with 9 bases sitting between them. CDR1 is MGHDK, CDR2 SYGVNS, per germline.

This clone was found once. The CDR3 is CASSHAGGDTGELFF. CDR3 DNA sequence: TGTGCCAGCAGCCATGCGGGAGGGGACACCGGGGAGCTGTTTTTT. This chain uses TRBV4-2 with TRBJ2-2, with 9 bases identical to TRBD2. V trimming: 3 bases; J trimming: 3 bases; junction bases outside the gene matches: 2. The CDR3 contains 15 residues. Germline V gene data show CDR1 as LGHNA and CDR2 as YNFKEQ.

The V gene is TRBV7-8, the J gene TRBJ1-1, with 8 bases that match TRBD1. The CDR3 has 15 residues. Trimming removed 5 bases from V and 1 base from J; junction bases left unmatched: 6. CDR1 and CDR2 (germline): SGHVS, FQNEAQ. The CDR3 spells CASSPRQGTNTEAFF. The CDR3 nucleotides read TGTGCCAGCAGCCCAAGACAGGGGACGAACACTGAAGCTTTCTTT.

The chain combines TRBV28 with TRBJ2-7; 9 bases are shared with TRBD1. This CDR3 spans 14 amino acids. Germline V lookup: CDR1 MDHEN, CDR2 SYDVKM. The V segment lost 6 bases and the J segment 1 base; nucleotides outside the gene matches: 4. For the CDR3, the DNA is TGTGCCAGCAGGACCGGGACAGGGTCCTACGAGCAGTACTTC. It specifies CASRTGTGSYEQYF.

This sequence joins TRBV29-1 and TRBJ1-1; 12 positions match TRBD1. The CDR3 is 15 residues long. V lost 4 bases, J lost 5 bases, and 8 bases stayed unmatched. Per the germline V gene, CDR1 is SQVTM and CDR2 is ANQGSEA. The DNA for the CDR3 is TGCAGCGTTGCCGGGACAGGGGGCGGTGGGACTGAAGCTTTCTTT. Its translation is CSVAGTGGGGTEAFF.

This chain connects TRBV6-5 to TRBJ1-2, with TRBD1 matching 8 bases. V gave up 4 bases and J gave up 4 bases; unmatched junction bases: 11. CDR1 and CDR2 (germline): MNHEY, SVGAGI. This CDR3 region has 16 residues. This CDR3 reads CASSSTQGARGYGYTF. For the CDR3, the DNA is TGTGCCAGCAGTTCAACCCAGGGGGCTCGGGGCTATGGCTACACCTTC.

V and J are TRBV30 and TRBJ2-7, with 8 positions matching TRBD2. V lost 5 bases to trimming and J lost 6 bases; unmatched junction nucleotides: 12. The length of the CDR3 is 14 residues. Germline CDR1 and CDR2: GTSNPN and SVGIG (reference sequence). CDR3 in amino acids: CAWQTGTRSSEQYF. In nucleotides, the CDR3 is TGTGCCTGGCAGACCGGGACTAGATCGTCCGAGCAGTACTTC.

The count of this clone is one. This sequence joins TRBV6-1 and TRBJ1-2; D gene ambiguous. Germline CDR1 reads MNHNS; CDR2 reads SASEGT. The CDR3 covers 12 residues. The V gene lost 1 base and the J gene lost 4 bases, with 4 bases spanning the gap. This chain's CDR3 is CASSEGVYGYTF. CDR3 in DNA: TGTGCCAGCAGTGAAGGAGTCTATGGCTACACCTTC.

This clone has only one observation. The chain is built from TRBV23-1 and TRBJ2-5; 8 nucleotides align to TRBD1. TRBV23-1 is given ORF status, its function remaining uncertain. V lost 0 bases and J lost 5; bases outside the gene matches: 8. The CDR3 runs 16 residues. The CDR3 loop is CASSQSGTGSFETQYF. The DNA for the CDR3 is TGCGCCAGCAGTCAATCGGGGACAGGTTCTTTCGAGACCCAGTACTTC.